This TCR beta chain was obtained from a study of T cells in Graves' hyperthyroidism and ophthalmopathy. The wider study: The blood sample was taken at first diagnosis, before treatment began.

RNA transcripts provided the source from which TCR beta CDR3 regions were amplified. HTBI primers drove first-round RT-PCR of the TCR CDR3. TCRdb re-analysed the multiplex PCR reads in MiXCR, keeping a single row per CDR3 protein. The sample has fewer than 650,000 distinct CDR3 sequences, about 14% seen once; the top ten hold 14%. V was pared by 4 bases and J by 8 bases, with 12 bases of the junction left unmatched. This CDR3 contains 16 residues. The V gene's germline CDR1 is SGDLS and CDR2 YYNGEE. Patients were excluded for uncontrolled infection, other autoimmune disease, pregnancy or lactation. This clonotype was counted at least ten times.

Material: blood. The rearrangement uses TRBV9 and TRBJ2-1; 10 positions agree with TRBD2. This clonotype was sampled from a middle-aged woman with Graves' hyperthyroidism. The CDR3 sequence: CASSPRLAGEFDEQFF. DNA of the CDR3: TGTGCCAGCAGCCCCCGGCTAGCGGGAGAGTTCGATGAGCAGTTCTTC.